This is a list of T cell receptor beta chains from one sample in a study of blood T cells in healthy people across ages. TCRdb analysed the 5' RACE reads with MiXCR anew, one entry per CDR3 protein. The table has about 400,000 distinct CDR3 sequences, 52% seen once; the top ten hold about 54%. The material sequenced was blood. The receptors were sampled from a man between 60 and 70 years old in good health. CDR3s include the opening cysteine and the closing phenylalanine or tryptophan. A D gene is named only where the DNA matches it firmly. Clone sizes are given selectively: once, few, many, or a class where the clone is expanded.

j_gene	abundance	v_gene	d_gene	CDR3nt	CDR3aa
TRBJ2-7	.	TRBV10-3	TRBD1	TGTGCCATCAGTCAGAGGCTAGGACAGGGTGACGAGCAGTACTTC	CAISQRLGQGDEQYF
TRBJ2-5	few	TRBV7-2	.	TGTGCCAGCAGCTTAGGCATCGTGGTGGGGGGAGAGACCCAGTACTTC	CASSLGIVVGGETQYF
TRBJ2-7	.	TRBV28	TRBD2	TGTGCCAGCAGTCCAAGAGGACTAGCGGGAGGGCCTTACGAGCAGTACTTC	CASSPRGLAGGPYEQYF
TRBJ1-2	.	TRBV12-3/TRBV12-4	TRBD1	TGTGCCAGCAGGATTCGGACAGGGCAGTCTCCGAATGGCTACACCTTC	CASRIRTGQSPNGYTF
TRBJ2-1	.	TRBV27	TRBD2	TGTGCCAGCAGCCGGGGGAGGGCCGCATCCAATGAGCAGTTCTTC	CASSRGRAASNEQFF
TRBJ1-4	.	TRBV4-3	.	TGCGCCAGCAGCCAAGATTGGGGGCAGGATGAAAAACTGTTTTTT	CASSQDWGQDEKLFF
TRBJ1-2	.	TRBV11-2	.	TGTGCCAGCAGCTTAGATTTGGGGCAGCTAAACTATGGCTACACCTTC	CASSLDLGQLNYGYTF
TRBJ2-7	.	TRBV6-1	TRBD1	TGTGCCGGCAGGCCCCGGGGACAGGGACTGAGCCCCTACGAGCAGTACTTC	CAGRPRGQGLSPYEQYF
TRBJ2-5	.	TRBV11-3	TRBD2	TGTGCCAGCAGCTTACGAGCGGGAGCCCAAGAGACCCAGTACTTC	CASSLRAGAQETQYF
TRBJ1-4	.	TRBV4-2	.	TGTGCCAGCAGCCCGGCGCGGGGGGGAGGAACTAATGAAAAACTGTTTTTT	CASSPARGGGTNEKLFF
TRBJ2-3	many	TRBV7-2	.	TGTGCCAGCAGCTTAGCCTTTAGCAGGGGCACAGATACGCAGTATTTT	CASSLAFSRGTDTQYF
TRBJ2-4	.	TRBV3-1	.	TGTGCCAGCAGCCTAGGGGGGTTTATTCAGTACTTC	CASSLGGFIQYF
TRBJ1-5	.	TRBV7-6	.	TGTGCCAGCAGCTTAGCATCTAGTCAGCCCCAGCATTTT	CASSLASSQPQHF
TRBJ2-3	.	TRBV29-1	.	TGCAGCGTTGACACGGGAGCCCAAGATACGCAGTATTTT	CSVDTGAQDTQYF
TRBJ2-4	many	TRBV14	.	TGTGCCAGCAGTGGGGGAGGAGACATTCAGTACTTC	CASSGGGDIQYF
TRBJ2-4	few	TRBV3-1	TRBD1	TGTGCCAGCAGCACAACGCCGGGACAGGGAGCCAAAAACATTCAGTACTTC	CASSTTPGQGAKNIQYF
TRBJ2-7	.	TRBV28	TRBD1	TGTGCCAGCAGTTCAACACAACCTCCGGGACAGGGTGGATACGAGCAGTACTTC	CASSSTQPPGQGGYEQYF
TRBJ2-3	.	TRBV5-1	.	TGCACGGAGCAGCACCGAGGGGGTTGCACAGATACGCAGTATTTT	CTEQHRGGCTDTQYF
TRBJ2-1	few	TRBV7-2	.	TGTGCCAGCAGCTTTGGACAGTCCAGGGGGGGTGAGCAGTTCTTC	CASSFGQSRGGEQFF
TRBJ1-1	.	TRBV6-2/TRBV6-3	.	TGTGCCAGCACCACCTGGGGGGGGGCGCGTACTGAAGCTTTCTTT	CASTTWGGARTEAFF
TRBJ1-2	.	TRBV3-1	.	TGTGCCAGCAGCCCCCGTGGCAGGCGAACCTATGGCTACACCTTC	CASSPRGRRTYGYTF
TRBJ2-3	.	TRBV6-5	TRBD1	TGTGCCAGCAGTTACTGGATTCCGGGACAGGGGGTTCAAGATACGCAGTATTTT	CASSYWIPGQGVQDTQYF
TRBJ2-1	few	TRBV5-6	.	TGTGCCAGCAGCTTGGCCCGGAGTAGCGGCTACAATGAGCAGTTCTTC	CASSLARSSGYNEQFF
TRBJ2-5	few	TRBV7-2	.	TGTGCCAGCACCTCTGGGTACCGCCAAGAGACCCAGTACTTC	CASTSGYRQETQYF
TRBJ2-1	few	TRBV4-2	TRBD2	TGTGCCAGCAGCCCCTTGGGACTAGGCAACAATGAGCAGTTCTTC	CASSPLGLGNNEQFF
TRBJ2-3	.	TRBV20-1	.	TGCGGTGCTAGAGATTCCCCGGGTTTAACGTCTAAGCAGTATTTT	CGARDSPGLTSKQYF
TRBJ2-7	many	TRBV12-3/TRBV12-4	.	TGTGCCAGCAGTGTCGGGGGACAATACTACGAGCAGTACTTC	CASSVGGQYYEQYF
TRBJ1-5	.	TRBV20-1	TRBD1	TGCAGTGCTAGAAATCCAGGGGGCTATCAGCCCCAGCATTTT	CSARNPGGYQPQHF
TRBJ2-3	few	TRBV5-1	TRBD2	TGCGCCAGCAGCCATACTAGCGGCACAGATACGCAGTATTTT	CASSHTSGTDTQYF
TRBJ2-1	.	TRBV11-2	.	TGTGCCACCCGGAGGGACAATGAGCAGTTCTTC	CATRRDNEQFF
TRBJ2-3	once	TRBV27	TRBD1	TGTGCCAGCAGTTTAGGCAGGGGGAAAGCATTCACAGATACGCAGTATTTT	CASSLGRGKAFTDTQYF
TRBJ2-1	few	TRBV20-1	TRBD2	TGCAGTGCTACAACACCCCCTATCCTAGCGGAGGTCTACAATGAGCAGTTCTTC	CSATTPPILAEVYNEQFF
TRBJ2-7	.	TRBV12-3/TRBV12-4	.	TGTGCCAGCAGTCGCCAGCTGACCTCCTACGAGCAGTACTTC	CASSRQLTSYEQYF
TRBJ2-7	.	TRBV21-1	.	TGTGCCAGCAGCAAAGCCCTCACCCAGGATGCCTCCTACGAGCAGTACTTC	CASSKALTQDASYEQYF